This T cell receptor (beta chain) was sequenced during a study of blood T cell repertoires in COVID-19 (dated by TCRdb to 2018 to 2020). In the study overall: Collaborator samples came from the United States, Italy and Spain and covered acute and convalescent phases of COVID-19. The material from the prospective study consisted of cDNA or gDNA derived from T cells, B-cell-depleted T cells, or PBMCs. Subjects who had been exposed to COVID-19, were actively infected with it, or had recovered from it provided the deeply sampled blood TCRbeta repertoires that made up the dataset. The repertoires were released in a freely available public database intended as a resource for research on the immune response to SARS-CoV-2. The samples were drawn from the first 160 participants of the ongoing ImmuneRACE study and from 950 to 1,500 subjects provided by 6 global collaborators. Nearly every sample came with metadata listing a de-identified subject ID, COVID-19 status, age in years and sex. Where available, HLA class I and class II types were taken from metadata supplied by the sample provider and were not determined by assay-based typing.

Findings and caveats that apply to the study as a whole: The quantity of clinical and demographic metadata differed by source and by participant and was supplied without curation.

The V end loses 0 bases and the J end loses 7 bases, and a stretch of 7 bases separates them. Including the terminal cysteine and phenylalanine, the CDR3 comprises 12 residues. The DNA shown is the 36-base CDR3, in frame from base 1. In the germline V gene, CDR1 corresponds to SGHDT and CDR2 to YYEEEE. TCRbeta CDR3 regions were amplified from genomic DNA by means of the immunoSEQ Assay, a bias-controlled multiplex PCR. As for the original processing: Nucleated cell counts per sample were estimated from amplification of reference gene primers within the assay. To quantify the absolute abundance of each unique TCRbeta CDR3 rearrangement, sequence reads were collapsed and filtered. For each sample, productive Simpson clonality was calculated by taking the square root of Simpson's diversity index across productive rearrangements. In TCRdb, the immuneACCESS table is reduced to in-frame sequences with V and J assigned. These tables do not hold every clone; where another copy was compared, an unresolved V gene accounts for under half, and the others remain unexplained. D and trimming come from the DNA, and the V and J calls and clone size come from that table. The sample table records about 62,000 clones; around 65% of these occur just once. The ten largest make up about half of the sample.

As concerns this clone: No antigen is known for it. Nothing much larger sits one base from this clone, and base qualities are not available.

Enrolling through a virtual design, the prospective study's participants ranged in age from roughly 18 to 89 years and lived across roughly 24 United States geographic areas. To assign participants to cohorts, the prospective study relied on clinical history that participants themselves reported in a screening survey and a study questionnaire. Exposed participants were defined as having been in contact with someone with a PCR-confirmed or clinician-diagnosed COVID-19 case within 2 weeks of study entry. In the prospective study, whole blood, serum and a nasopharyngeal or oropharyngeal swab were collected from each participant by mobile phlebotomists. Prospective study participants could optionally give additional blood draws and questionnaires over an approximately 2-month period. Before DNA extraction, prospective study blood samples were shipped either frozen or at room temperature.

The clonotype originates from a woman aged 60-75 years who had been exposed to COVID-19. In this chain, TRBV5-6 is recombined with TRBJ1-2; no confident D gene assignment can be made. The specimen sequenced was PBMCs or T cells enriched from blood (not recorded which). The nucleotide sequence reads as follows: TGTGCCAGCAGCTTGGGAGATGGTGGCTACACCTTC. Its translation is CASSLGDGGYTF.